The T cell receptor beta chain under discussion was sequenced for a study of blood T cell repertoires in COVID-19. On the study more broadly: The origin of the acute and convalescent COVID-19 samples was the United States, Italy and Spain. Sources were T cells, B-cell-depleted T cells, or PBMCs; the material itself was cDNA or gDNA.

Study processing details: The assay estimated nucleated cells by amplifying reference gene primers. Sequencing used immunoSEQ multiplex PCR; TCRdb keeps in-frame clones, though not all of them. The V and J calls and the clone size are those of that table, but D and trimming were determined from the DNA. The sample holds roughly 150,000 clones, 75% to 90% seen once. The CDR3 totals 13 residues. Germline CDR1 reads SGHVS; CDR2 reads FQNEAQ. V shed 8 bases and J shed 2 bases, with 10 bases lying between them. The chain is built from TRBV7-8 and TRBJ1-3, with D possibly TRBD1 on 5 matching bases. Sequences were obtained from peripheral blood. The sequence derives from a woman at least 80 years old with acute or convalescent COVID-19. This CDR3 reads CASGAGPGNTIYF. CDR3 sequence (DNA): TGTGCCAGCGGTGCAGGGCCTGGAAACACCATATATTTT. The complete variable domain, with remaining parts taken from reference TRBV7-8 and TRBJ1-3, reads GAGVSQSPRYKVAKRGQDVALRCDPISGHVSLFWYQQALGQGPEFLTYFQNEAQLDKSGLPSDRFFAERPEGSVSTLKIQRTQQEDSAVYLCASGAGPGNTIYFGEGSWLTVV.